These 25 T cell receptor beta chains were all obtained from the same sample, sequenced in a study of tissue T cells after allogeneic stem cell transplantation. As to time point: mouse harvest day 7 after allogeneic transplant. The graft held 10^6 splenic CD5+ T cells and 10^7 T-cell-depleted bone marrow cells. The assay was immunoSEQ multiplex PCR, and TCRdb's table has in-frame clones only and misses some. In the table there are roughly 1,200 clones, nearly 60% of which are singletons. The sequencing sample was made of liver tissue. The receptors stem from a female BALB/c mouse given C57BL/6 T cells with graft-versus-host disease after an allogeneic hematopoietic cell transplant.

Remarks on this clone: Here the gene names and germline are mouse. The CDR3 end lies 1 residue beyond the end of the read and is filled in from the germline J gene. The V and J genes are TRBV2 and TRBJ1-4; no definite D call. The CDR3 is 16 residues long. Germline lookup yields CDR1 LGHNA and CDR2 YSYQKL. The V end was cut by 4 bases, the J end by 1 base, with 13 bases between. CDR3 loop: CASSPIGSYSNERLFF. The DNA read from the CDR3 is TGTGCCAGCAGCCCCATCGGCAGTTATTCCAACGAAAGATTATTT.

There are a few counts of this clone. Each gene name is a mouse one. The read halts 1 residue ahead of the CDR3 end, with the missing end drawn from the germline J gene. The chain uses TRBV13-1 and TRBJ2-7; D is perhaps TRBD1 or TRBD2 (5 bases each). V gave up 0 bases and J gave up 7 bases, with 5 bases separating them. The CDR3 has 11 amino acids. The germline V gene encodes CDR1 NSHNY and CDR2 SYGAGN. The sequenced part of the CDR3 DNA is TGTGCCAGCAGTGATGGGGGGGAACAGTAC. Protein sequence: CASSDGGEQY. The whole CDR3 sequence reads CASSDGGEQYF.

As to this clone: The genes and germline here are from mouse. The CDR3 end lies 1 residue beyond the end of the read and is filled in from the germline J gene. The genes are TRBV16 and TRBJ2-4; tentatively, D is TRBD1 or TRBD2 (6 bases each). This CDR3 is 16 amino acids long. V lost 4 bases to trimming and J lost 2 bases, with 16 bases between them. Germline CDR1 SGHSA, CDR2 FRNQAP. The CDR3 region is CASSSGGGRDQNTLYF. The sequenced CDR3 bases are TGTGCAAGCAGCTCCGGTGGGGGCCGTGATCAAAACACCTTGTAC. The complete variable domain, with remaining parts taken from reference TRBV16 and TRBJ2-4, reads NAGVIQTPRHKVTGKGQEATLWCEPISGHSAVFWYRQTIVQGLEFLTYFRNQAPIDDSGMPKERFSAQMPNQSHSTLKIQSTQPQDSAVYLCASSSGGGRDQNTLYFGAGTRLSVL.

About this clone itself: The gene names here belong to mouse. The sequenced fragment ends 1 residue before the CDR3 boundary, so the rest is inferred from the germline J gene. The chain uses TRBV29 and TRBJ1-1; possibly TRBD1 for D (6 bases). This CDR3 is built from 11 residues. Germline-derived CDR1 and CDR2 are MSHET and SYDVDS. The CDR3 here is CENRANTEVFF. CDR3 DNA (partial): TGTGAAAACAGGGCCAACACAGAAGTCTTC.

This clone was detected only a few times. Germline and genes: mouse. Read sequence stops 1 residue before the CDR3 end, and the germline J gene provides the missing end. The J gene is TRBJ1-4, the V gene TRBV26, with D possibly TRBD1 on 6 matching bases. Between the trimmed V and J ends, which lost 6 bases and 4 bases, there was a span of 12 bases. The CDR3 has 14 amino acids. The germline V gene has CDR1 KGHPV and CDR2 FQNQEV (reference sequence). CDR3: CASSPGTYNERLFF. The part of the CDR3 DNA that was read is TGTGCCAGCAGCCCCGGGACATACAACGAAAGATTATTT.

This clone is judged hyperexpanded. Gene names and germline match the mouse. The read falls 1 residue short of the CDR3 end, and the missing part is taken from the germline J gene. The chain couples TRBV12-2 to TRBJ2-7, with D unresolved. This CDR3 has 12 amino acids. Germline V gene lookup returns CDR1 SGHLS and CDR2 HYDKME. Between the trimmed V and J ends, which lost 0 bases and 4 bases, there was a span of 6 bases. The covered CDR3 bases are TGTGCCAGCTCTCTCCACAATTATGAACAGTAC. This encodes CASSLHNYEQY. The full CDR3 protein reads CASSLHNYEQYF.

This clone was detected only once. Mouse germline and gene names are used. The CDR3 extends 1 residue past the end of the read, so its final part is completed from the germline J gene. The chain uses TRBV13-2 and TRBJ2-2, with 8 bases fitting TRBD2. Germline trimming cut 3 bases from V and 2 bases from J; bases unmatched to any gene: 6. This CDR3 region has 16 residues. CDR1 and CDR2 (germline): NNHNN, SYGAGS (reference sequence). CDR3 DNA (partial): TGTGCCAGCGGTGCCCCACTGGGGGCGAACACCGGGCAGCTCTAC. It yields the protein CASGAPLGANTGQLY. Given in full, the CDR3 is CASGAPLGANTGQLYF.

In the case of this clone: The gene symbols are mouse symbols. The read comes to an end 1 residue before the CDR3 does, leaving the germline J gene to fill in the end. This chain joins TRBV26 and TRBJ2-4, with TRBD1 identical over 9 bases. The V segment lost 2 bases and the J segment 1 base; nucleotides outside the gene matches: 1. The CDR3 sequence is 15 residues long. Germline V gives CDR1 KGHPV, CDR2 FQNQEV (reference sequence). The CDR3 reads CASSLDRGGQNTLYF. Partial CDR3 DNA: TGTGCCAGCAGTCTGGACAGGGGGGGTCAAAACACCTTGTAC.

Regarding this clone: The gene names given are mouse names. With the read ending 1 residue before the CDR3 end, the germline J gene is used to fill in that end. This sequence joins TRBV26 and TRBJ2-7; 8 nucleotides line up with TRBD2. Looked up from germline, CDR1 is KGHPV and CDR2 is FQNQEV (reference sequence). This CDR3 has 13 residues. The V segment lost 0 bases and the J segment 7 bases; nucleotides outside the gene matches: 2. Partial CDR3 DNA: TGTGCCAGCAGTCTGTCGGTGGGGGGGGAACAGTAC. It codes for CASSLSVGGEQY. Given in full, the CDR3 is CASSLSVGGEQYF.

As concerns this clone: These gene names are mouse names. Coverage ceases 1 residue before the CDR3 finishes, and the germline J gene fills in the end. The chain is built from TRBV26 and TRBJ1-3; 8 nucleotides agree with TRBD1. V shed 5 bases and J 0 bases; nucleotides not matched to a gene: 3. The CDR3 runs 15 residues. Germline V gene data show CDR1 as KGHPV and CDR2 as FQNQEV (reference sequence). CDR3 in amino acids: CASSGQGYSGNTLYF. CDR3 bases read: TGTGCCAGCAGTGGACAGGGTTATTCTGGAAATACGCTCTAT.

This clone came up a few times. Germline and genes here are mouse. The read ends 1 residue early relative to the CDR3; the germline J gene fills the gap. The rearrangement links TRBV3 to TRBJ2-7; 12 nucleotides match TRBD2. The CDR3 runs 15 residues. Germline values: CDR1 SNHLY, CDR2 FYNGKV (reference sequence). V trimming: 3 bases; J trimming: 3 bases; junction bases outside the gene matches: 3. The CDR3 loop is CASSLGLGGFYEQYF. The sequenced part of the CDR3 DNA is TGTGCCAGCAGCTTGGGACTGGGGGGCTTCTATGAACAGTAC. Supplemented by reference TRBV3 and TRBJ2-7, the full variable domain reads GPKVLQIPSHQIIDMGQMVTLNCDPVSNHLYFYWYKQILGQQMEFLVNFYNGKVMEKSKLFKDQFSVERPDGSYFTLKIQPTALEDSAVYFCASSLGLGGFYEQYFGPGTRLTVL.

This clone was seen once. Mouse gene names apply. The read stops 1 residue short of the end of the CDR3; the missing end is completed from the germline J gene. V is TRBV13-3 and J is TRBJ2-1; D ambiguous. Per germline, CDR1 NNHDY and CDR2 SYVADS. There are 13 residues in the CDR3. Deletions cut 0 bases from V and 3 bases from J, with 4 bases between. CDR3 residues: CASSDDFYAEQFF. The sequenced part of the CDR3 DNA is TGTGCCAGCAGTGATGACTTCTATGCTGAGCAGTTC.

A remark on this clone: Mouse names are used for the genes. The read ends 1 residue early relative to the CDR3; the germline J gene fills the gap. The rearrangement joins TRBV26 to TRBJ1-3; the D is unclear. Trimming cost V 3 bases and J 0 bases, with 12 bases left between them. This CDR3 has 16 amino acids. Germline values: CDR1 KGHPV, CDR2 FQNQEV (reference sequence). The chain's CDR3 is CASSLRASYSGNTLYF. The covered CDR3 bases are TGTGCCAGCAGTCTCCGGGCCTCGTATTCTGGAAATACGCTCTAT.

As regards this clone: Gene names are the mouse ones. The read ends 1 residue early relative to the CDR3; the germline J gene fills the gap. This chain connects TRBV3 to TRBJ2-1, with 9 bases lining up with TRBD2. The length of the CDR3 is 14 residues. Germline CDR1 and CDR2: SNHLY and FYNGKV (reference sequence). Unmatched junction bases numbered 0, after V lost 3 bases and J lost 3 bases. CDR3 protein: CASSFWGGYAEQFF. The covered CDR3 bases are TGTGCCAGCAGCTTCTGGGGGGGCTATGCTGAGCAGTTC.

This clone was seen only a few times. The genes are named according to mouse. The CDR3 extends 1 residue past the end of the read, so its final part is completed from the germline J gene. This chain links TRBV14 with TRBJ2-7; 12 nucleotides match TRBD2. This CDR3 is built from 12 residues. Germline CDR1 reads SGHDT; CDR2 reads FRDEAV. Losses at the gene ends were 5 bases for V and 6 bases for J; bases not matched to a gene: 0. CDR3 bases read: TGTGCCAGCAGGACTGGGGGGGCTGAACAGTAC. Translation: CASRTGGAEQY. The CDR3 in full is CASRTGGAEQYF.

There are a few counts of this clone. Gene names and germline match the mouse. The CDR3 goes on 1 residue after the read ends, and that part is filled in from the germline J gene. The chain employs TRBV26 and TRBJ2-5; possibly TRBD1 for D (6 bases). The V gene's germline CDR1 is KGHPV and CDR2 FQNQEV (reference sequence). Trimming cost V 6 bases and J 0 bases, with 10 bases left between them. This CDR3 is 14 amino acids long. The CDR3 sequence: CASSRTVNQDTQYF. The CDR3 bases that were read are TGTGCCAGCAGCCGGACAGTTAACCAAGACACCCAGTAC.

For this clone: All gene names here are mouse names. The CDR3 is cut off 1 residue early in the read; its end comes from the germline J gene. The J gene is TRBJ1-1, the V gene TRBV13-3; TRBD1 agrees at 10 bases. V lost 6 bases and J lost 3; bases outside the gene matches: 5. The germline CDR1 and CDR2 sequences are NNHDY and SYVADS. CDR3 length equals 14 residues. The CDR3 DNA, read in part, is TGTGCCAGCACCCGGGACAGGGGAGACACAGAAGTCTTC. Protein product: CASTRDRGDTEVF. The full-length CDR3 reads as CASTRDRGDTEVFF.

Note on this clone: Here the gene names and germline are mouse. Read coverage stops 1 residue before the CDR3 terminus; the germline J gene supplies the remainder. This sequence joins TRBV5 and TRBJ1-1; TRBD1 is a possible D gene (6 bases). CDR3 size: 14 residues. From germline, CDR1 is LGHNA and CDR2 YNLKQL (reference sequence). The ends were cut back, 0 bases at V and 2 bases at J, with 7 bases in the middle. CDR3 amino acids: CASSQDRGNTEVFF. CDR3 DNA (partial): TGTGCCAGCAGCCAAGACAGGGGCAACACAGAAGTCTTC.

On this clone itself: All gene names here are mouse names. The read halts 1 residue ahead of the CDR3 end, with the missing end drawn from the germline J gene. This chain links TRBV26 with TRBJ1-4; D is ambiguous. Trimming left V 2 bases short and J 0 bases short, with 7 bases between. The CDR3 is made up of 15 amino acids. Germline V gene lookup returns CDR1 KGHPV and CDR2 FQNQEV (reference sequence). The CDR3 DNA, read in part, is TGTGCCAGCAGTCTGAGACAAATTTCCAACGAAAGATTATTT. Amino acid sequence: CASSLRQISNERLF. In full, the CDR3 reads CASSLRQISNERLFF.

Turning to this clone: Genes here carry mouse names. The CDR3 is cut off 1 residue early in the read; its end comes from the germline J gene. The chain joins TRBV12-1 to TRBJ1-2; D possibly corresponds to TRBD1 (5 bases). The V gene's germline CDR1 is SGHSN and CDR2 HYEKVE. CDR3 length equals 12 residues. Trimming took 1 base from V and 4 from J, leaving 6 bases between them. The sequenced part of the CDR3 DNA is TGTGCCAGCTCTCTTGGGGGCTCCGACTACACC. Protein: CASSLGGSDYT. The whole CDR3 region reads CASSLGGSDYTF.

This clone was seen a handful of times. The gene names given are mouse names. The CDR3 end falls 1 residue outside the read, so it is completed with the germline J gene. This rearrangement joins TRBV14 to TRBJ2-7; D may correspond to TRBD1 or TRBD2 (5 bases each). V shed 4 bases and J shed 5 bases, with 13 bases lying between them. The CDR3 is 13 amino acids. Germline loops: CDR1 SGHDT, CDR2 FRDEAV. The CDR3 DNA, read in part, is TGTGCCAGCAGTCTCTTCCCGGGACATGAACAGTAC. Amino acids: CASSLFPGHEQY. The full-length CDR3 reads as CASSLFPGHEQYF. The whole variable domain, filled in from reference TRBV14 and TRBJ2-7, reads EAGVTQSPRYAVLQEGQAVSFWCDPISGHDTLYWYQQPRDQGPQLLVYFRDEAVIDNSQLPSDRFSAVRPKGTNSTLKIQSAKQGDTATYLCASSLFPGHEQYFGPGTRLTVL.

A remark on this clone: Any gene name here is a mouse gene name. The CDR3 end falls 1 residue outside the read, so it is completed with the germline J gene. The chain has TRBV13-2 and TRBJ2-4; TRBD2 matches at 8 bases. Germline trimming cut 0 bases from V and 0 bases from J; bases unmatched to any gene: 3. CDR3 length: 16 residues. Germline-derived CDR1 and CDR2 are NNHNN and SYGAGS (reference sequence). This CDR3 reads CASGDATGDSQNTLYF. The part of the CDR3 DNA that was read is TGTGCCAGCGGTGATGCGACTGGGGATAGTCAAAACACCTTGTAC.

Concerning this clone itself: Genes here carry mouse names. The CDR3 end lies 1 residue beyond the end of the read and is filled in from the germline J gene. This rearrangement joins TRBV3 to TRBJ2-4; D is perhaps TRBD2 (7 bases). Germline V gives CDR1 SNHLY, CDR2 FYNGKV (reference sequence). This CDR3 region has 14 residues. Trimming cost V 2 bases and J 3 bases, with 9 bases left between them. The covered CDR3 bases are TGTGCCAGCAGCTTAAGGGGGGCACAAAACACCTTGTAC. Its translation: CASSLRGAQNTLY. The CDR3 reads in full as CASSLRGAQNTLYF. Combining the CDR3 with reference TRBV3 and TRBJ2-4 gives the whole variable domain GPKVLQIPSHQIIDMGQMVTLNCDPVSNHLYFYWYKQILGQQMEFLVNFYNGKVMEKSKLFKDQFSVERPDGSYFTLKIQPTALEDSAVYFCASSLRGAQNTLYFGAGTRLSVL.

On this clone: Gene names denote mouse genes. The CDR3 loop reads CASSLGRGAETLYF. The sequenced part of the CDR3 DNA is TGTGCCAGCAGTCTGGGGAGGGGTGCAGAAACGCTGTAT. V and J are TRBV26 and TRBJ2-3; no definite D call. The read gets to within 1 residue of the CDR3 end, and the germline J gene fills in the rest. Per germline, CDR1 KGHPV and CDR2 FQNQEV (reference sequence). Trimming removed 2 bases at V and 1 base at J, with 7 bases between. The CDR3 covers 14 residues. The complete variable domain, with remaining parts taken from reference TRBV26 and TRBJ2-3, reads NSKVIQTPRYLVKGQGQKAKMRCIPEKGHPVVFWYQQNKNNEFKFLINFQNQEVLQQIDMTEKRFSAECPSNSPCSLEIQSSEAGDSALYLCASSLGRGAETLYFGSGTRLTVL.

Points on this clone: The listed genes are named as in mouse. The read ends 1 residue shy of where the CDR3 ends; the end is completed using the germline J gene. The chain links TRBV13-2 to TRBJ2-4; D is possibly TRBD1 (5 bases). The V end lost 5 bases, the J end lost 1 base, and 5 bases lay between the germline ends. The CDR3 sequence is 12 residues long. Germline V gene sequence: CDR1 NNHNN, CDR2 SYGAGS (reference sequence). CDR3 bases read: TGTGCCAGCGGGACAGGTCAAAACACCTTGTAC. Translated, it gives CASGTGQNTLY. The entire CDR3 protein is CASGTGQNTLYF.